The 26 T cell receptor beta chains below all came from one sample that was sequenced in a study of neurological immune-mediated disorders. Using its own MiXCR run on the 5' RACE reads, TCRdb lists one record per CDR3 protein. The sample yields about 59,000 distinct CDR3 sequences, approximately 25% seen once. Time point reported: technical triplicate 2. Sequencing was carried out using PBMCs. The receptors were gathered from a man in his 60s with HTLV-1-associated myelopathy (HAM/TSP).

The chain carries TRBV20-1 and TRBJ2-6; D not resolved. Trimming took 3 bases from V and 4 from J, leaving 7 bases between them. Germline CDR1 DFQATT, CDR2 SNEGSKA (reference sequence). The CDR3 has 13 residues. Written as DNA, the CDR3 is TGCAGTGCTAGGGCTGCCGGGGCCAACGTCCTGACTTTC. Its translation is CSARAAGANVLTF.

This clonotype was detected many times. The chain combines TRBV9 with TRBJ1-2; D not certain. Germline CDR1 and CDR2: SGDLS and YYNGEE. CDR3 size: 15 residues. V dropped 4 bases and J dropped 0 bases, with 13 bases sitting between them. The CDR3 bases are TGTGCCAGCAGCCCCTCCGGCCTATCTAACTATGGCTACACCTTC. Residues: CASSPSGLSNYGYTF.

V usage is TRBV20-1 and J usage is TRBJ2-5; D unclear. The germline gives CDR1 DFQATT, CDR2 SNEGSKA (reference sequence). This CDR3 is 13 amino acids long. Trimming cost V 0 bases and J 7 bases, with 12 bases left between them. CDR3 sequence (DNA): TGCAGTGCTAGAGATGGCCCGGCGGCGACCCAGTACTTC. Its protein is CSARDGPAATQYF.

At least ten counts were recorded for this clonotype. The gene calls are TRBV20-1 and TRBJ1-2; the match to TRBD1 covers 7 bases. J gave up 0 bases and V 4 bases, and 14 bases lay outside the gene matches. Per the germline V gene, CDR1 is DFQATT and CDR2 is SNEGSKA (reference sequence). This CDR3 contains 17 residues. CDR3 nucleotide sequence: TGCAGTGCTATAATAGGCGGATCAGGGGGGACTAACTATGGCTACACCTTC. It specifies CSAIIGGSGGTNYGYTF.

CDR3 in DNA: TGTGCCAGCAGTTTAGGACCCCGAGGCGAGGACGAGCAGTACTTC. This encodes CASSLGPRGEDEQYF. The chain joins TRBV28 to TRBJ2-7, with unresolved D. Per germline, CDR1 MDHEN and CDR2 SYDVKM. The CDR3 length is 15 residues. Trimming took 2 bases from V and 5 from J, leaving 16 bases between them.

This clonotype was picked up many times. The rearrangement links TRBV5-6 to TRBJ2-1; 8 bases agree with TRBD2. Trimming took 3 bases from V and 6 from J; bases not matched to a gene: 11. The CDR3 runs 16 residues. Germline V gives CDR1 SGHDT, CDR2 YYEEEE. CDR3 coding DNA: TGTGCCAGCAGCTCAGGGGCGGCGGGAGGTTTCAATGAGCAGTTCTTC. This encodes CASSSGAAGGFNEQFF.

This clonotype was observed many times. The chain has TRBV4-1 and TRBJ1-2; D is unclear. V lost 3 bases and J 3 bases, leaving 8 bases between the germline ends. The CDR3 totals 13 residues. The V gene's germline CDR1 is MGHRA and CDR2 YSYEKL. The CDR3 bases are TGCGCCAGCAGCCAGGTACAACACTATGGCTACACCTTC. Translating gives CASSQVQHYGYTF.

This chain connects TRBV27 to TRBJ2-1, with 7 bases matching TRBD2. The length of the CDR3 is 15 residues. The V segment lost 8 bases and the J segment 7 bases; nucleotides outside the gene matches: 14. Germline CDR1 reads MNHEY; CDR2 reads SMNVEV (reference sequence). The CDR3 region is CASSINSGRGNEQFF. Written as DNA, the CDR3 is TGTGCCAGCTCCATAAATAGTGGGCGGGGGAATGAGCAGTTCTTC.

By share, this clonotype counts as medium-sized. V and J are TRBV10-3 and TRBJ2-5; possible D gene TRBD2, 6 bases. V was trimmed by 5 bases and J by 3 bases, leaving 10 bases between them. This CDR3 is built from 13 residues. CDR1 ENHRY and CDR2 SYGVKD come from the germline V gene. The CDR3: CAISTRLEETQYF. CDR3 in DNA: TGTGCCATCAGTACCCGACTAGAAGAGACCCAGTACTTC.

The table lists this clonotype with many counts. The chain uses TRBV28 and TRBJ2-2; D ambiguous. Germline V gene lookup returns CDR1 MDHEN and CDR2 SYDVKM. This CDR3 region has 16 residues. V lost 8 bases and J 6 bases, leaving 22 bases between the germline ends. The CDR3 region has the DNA TGTGCCAGCCACCATTCCGGGCAGCCCCGGCCCGGGGAGCTGTTTTTT. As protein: CASHHSGQPRPGELFF.

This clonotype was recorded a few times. CDR3 residues: CASSSTSGASYEQYF. In DNA form, the CDR3 reads TGTGCCAGCAGCTCCACTAGCGGAGCATCCTACGAGCAGTACTTC. The rearrangement uses TRBV7-2 and TRBJ2-7; the match to TRBD2 covers 8 bases. The germline V gene encodes CDR1 SGHTA and CDR2 FQGNSA. The CDR3 is 15 residues long. The V and J ends lost 4 bases and 1 base, in that order; junction bases with no gene match: 6.

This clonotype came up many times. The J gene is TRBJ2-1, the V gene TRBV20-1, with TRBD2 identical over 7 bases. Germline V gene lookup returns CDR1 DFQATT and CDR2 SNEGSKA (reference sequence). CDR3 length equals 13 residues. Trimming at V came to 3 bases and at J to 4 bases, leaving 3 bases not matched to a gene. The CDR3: CSARGGRYNEQFF. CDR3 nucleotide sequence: TGCAGTGCTAGGGGGGGGAGGTACAATGAGCAGTTCTTC.

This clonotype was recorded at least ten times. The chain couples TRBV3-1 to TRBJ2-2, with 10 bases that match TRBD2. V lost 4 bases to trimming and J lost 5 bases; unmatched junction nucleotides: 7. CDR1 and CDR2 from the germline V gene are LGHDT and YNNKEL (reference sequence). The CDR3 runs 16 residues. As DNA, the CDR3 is TGTGCCAGCAGCCCGGTAGCGGGAGGCGGGACCGGGGAGCTGTTTTTT. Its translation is CASSPVAGGGTGELFF.

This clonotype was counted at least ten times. This CDR3 is CASSGQGEDYGYTF. CDR3 DNA: TGTGCCAGCAGTGGACAGGGAGAGGACTATGGCTACACCTTC. V is TRBV2 and J is TRBJ1-2, with TRBD1 identical over 7 bases. The CDR3 length is 14 residues. Germline V gene data show CDR1 as SNHLY and CDR2 as FYNNEI. V shed 4 bases, J shed 3 bases, and the junction held 5 bases outside the gene matches.

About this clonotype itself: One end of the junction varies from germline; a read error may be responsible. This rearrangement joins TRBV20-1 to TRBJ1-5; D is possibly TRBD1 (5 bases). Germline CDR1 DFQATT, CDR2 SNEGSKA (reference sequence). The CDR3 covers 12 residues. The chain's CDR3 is CSSKDSKQPQHF. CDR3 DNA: TGCAGTTCTAAAGACAGCAAACAGCCCCAGCATTTT.

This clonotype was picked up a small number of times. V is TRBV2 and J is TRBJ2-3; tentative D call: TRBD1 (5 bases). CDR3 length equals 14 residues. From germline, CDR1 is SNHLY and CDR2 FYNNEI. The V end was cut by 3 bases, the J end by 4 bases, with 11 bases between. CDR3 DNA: TGTGCCAGCAGTGATCGGGTAGGGGCAGATACGCAGTATTTT. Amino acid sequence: CASSDRVGADTQYF.

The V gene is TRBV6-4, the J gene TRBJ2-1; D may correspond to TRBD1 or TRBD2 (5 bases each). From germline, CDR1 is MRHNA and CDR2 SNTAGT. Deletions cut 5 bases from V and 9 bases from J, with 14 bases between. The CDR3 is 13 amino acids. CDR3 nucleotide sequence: TGTGCCAGCAGTATGACTATGAGGGGTGAGCAGTTCTTC. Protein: CASSMTMRGEQFF.

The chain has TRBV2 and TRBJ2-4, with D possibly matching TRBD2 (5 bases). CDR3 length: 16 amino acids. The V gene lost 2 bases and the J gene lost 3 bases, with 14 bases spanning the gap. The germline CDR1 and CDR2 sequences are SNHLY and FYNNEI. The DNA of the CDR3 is TGTGCCAGCAGTGAACCGGGATTTGGGGACAAAAACATTCAGTACTTC. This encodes CASSEPGFGDKNIQYF. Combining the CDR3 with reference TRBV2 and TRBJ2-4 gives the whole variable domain EPEVTQTPSHQVTQMGQEVILRCVPISNHLYFYWYRQILGQKVEFLVSFYNNEISEKSEIFDDQFSVERPDGSNFTLKIRSTKLEDSAMYFCASSEPGFGDKNIQYFGAGTRLSVL.

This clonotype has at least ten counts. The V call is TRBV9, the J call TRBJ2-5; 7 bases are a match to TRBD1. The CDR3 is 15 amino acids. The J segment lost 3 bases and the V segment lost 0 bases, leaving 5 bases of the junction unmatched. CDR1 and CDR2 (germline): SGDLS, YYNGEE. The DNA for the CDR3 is TGTGCCAGCAGCGTAGCACCCGGGACAGAAGAGACCCAGTACTTC. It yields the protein CASSVAPGTEETQYF.

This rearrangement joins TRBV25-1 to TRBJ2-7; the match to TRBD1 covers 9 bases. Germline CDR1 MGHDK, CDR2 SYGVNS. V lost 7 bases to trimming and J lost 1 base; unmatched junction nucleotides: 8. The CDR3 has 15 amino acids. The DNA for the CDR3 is TGTGCCAGCACCGGACAGGGGAAGGTATCCTACGAGCAGTACTTC. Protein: CASTGQGKVSYEQYF.

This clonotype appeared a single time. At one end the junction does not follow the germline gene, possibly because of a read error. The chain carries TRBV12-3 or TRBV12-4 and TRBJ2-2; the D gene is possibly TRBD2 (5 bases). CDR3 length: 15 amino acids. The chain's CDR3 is CASSLNGGIPGELVF. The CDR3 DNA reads TGTGCCAGTAGTTTAAATGGTGGGATTCCCGGGGAGCTGGTTTTT.

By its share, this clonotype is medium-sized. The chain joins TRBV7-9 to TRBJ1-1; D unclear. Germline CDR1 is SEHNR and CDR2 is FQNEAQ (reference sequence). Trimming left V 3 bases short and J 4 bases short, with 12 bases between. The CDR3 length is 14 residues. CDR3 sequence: CASSFEGVGTEAFF. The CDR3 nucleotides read TGTGCCAGCAGCTTCGAGGGTGTCGGCACTGAAGCTTTCTTT. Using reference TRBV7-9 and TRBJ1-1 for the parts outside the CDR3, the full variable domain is DTGVSQNPRHKITKRGQNVTFRCDPISEHNRLYWYRQTLGQGPEFLTYFQNEAQLEKSRLLSDRFSAERPKGSFSTLEIQRTEQGDSAMYLCASSFEGVGTEAFFGQGTRLTVV.

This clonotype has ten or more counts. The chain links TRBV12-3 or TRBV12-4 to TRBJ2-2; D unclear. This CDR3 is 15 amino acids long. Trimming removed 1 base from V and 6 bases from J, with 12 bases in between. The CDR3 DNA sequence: TGTGCCAGCAGTTTAGAAGGTGGGCGTGCCGGGGAGCTGTTTTTT. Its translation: CASSLEGGRAGELFF.

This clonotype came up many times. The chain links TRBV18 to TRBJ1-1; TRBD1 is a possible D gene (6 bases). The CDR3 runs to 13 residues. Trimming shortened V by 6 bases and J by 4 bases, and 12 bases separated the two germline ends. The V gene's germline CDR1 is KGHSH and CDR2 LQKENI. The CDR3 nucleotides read TGTGCCAGCTCGCCCCAGGGGCGCACTGAAGCTTTCTTT. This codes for CASSPQGRTEAFF.

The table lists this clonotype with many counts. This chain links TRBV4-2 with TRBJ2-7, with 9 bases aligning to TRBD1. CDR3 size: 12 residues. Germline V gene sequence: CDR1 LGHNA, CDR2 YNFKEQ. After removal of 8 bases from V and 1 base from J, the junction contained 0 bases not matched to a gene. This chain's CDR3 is CASGQGSYEQYF. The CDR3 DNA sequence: TGTGCCAGCGGACAGGGGTCCTACGAGCAGTACTTC.

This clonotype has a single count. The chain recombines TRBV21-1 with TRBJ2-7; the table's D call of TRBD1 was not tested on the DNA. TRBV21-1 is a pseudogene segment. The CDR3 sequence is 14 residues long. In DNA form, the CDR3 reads TGTGCCAGCAGACCTACAGGGGTGGGGCACGAGCAGTACTTC. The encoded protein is CASRPTGVGHEQYF.